The 17 T cell receptor beta chains below were found in one sample sequenced in a study of T cells in Graves' hyperthyroidism and ophthalmopathy. RNA transcripts yielded amplified TCR beta CDR3 regions. First-round RT-PCR of the TCR CDR3 relied on the HTBI primer set. TCRdb reanalysed the multiplex PCR reads using MiXCR and keeps one entry per CDR3 protein. The sample has 35,000 or so distinct CDR3 sequences; approximately 52% are singletons. Material for sequencing was blood. The receptors stem from a man aged 40-55 years with Graves' ophthalmopathy.

This clonotype was detected ten times or more. The chain combines TRBV19 with TRBJ1-2; D unclear. V lost 4 bases and J lost 7, with 16 bases in between. CDR3 length equals 14 residues. In germline, CDR1 is LNHDA, CDR2 SQIVND (reference sequence). The chain's CDR3 is CASSTIPPASGYTF. The CDR3 DNA sequence: TGTGCCAGTAGTACGATACCCCCCGCTTCTGGCTACACCTTC.

At least ten counts were recorded for this clonotype. V usage is TRBV30 and J usage is TRBJ1-5; D is uncertain. Germline CDR1 GTSNPN, CDR2 SVGIG (reference sequence). Trimming cost V 2 bases and J 4 bases, with 6 bases left between them. This CDR3 is 12 amino acids long. For the CDR3, the DNA is TGTGCCTGGAGTACAGAGAATCAGCCCCAGCATTTT. Its protein is CAWSTENQPQHF.

This clonotype was counted a single time. The chain uses TRBV5-5 and TRBJ1-1; D is ambiguous. V lost 4 bases to trimming and J lost 7 bases, with 17 bases between them. The germline gives CDR1 SGHKS, CDR2 YYEKEE (reference sequence). This CDR3 has 14 amino acids. CDR3 nucleotide sequence: TGTGCCAGCAGCCGGCGGCCAGGCATTAATGAAGCTTTCTTT. This codes for CASSRRPGINEAFF.

As to this clonotype: Germline is not matched at one junction end, which may reflect a read error. The chain joins TRBV18 to TRBJ1-1, with D unresolved. The CDR3 contains 14 residues. CDR1 and CDR2 from the germline V gene are KGHSH and LQKENI. The CDR3: CASSPPETNTEACF. The CDR3 region has the DNA TGTGCCAGCTCACCACCGGAGACGAACACTGAAGCTTGCTTT. The complete variable domain, with remaining parts taken from reference TRBV18 and TRBJ1-1, reads NAGVMQNPRHLVRRRGQEARLRCSPMKGHSHVYWYRQLPEEGLKFMVYLQKENIIDESGMPKERFSAEFPKEGPSILRIQQVVRGDSAAYFCASSPPETNTEACFGQGTRLTVV.

This CDR3 reads CASSVGQEEAFF. DNA of the CDR3: TGCGCCAGCAGCGTGGGCCAGGAAGAAGCTTTCTTT. The chain uses TRBV5-1 and TRBJ1-1; no clear D. There are 12 residues in the CDR3. The germline V and J ends were trimmed by 4 bases and 8 bases, with 12 bases remaining between them. CDR1 is SGHRS, CDR2 YFSETQ, per germline.

There are a few counts of this clonotype. This chain connects TRBV20-1 to TRBJ1-1; D is perhaps TRBD1 (6 bases). Trimming took 3 bases from V and 7 from J, leaving 15 bases between them. The CDR3 length is 13 residues. The germline V gene encodes CDR1 DFQATT and CDR2 SNEGSKA (reference sequence). The CDR3 reads CSARRGGYNEAFF. The CDR3 nucleotides read TGCAGTGCTAGGCGGGGGGGCTACAATGAAGCTTTCTTT.

By sample fraction, this clonotype is medium-sized (0.01 to 0.1%). The J gene is TRBJ2-7, the V gene TRBV10-3; D is unclear. The CDR3 has 13 amino acids. Trimming pared 5 bases from V and 0 bases from J, leaving 8 bases between. CDR1 ENHRY and CDR2 SYGVKD come from the germline V gene. The DNA of the CDR3 is TGTGCCATCAGTATCGGCGGCTCCTACGAGCAGTACTTC. Amino acid sequence: CAISIGGSYEQYF.

The V and J genes are TRBV3-1 and TRBJ1-1, with TRBD1 matching over 9 bases. The trim removed 3 bases at V and 3 bases at J, leaving 2 bases unmatched. The germline V gene encodes CDR1 LGHDT and CDR2 YNNKEL (reference sequence). The CDR3 is made up of 14 amino acids. CDR3 bases: TGTGCCAGCAGCCATCGACAGGGGGACACTGAAGCTTTCTTT. Its protein product is CASSHRQGDTEAFF.

J is TRBJ2-1 and V is TRBV5-1; 7 nucleotides match TRBD2. Germline V gene sequence: CDR1 SGHRS, CDR2 YFSETQ. The J segment lost 2 bases and the V segment lost 0 bases, leaving 8 bases of the junction unmatched. The CDR3 runs 17 residues. The CDR3 DNA follows: TGCGCCAGCAGCTTGGGGGGCAGCGGGGCACCCTACAATGAGCAGTTCTTC. Encoded protein: CASSLGGSGAPYNEQFF.

There are many counts of this clonotype. This chain joins TRBV30 and TRBJ1-6; TRBD1 might be the D (5 bases). Per germline, CDR1 GTSNPN and CDR2 SVGIG (reference sequence). Trimming shortened V by 4 bases and J by 6 bases, and 10 bases separated the two germline ends. This CDR3 is 13 amino acids long. The CDR3 DNA sequence: TGTGCCTGGAAGGACATTTTTAATTCACCCCTCCACTTT. This codes for CAWKDIFNSPLHF.

This clonotype was recorded many times. This chain links TRBV3-1 with TRBJ1-3; possible D gene TRBD1, 5 bases. This CDR3 contains 15 residues. Germline CDR1 reads LGHDT; CDR2 reads YNNKEL (reference sequence). The germline V and J ends were trimmed by 1 base and 4 bases, with 11 bases remaining between them. This CDR3 is CASSQGQGAGNTIYF. Written as DNA, the CDR3 is TGTGCCAGCAGCCAAGGTCAAGGGGCAGGAAACACCATATATTTT.

V gene TRBV6-1 combines with J gene TRBJ2-5, with D perhaps matching TRBD1 (5 bases). Germline lookup yields CDR1 MNHNS and CDR2 SASEGT. The ends were cut back, 2 bases at V and 9 bases at J, with 19 bases in the middle. The CDR3 sequence is 15 residues long. CDR3 region: CASSEPGISNQPQYF. The CDR3 nucleotides are TGTGCCAGCAGTGAACCAGGGATTAGCAATCAGCCCCAGTACTTC.

Of note for this clonotype: The junction differs from germline at one of its ends, possibly a read error. The chain carries TRBV9 and TRBJ1-1; 8 bases match TRBD1. The CDR3 runs 18 residues. The V gene's germline CDR1 is SGDLS and CDR2 YYNGEE. CDR3 in amino acids: CGSSVGRDIDRGNTEAFF. CDR3 DNA sequence: TGTGGCAGCAGCGTGGGACGTGATATCGACAGGGGGAACACTGAAGCTTTCTTT.

The sample holds many counts of this clonotype. The chain links TRBV5-1 to TRBJ2-3; possibly TRBD1 or TRBD2 for D (6 bases each). The CDR3 loop spans 14 amino acids. Germline V gene lookup returns CDR1 SGHRS and CDR2 YFSETQ. Deletions cut 2 bases from V and 2 bases from J, with 9 bases between. The CDR3 DNA sequence: TGCGCCAGCAGCTTACGGGGGCCCACAGATACGCAGTATTTT. This translates into CASSLRGPTDTQYF.

V usage is TRBV25-1 and J usage is TRBJ1-2; the match to TRBD1 covers 7 bases. J was trimmed by 4 bases and V by 0 bases; bases with no gene match: 8. From germline, CDR1 is MGHDK and CDR2 SYGVNS. CDR3 size: 16 residues. CDR3 DNA: TGTGCCAGCAGTGAATATAAGGGGGACAGCTCCTATGGCTACACCTTC. This translates into CASSEYKGDSSYGYTF.

The table lists this clonotype with a few counts. This chain links TRBV2 with TRBJ2-2, with TRBD1 matching over 9 bases. Germline CDR1 SNHLY, CDR2 FYNNEI. The CDR3 length is 13 residues. The V gene end was trimmed by 4 bases and the J gene end by 6 bases; junction bases not matched to a gene: 0. The CDR3, as DNA: TGTGCCAGCAGTGGGACAGGGGCCGGGGAGCTGTTTTTT. It translates to CASSGTGAGELFF.

As regards this clonotype: The junction does not match germline at one end; this may be a read error. The CDR3 is CASSQGNTDTLYF. CDR3 DNA sequence: TGTGCTAGCAGCCAGGGAAACACAGATACGCTGTATTTT. The chain carries TRBV4-2 and TRBJ2-3; perhaps TRBD1 as D (5 bases). The germline gives CDR1 LGHNA, CDR2 YNFKEQ. This CDR3 region has 13 residues.